This entry features one TCR beta chain sequence. The sample is drawn from a study of blood T cell repertoires in COVID-19. Original handling: Reference gene primer amplification gave nucleated cell count estimates. Libraries were prepared by immunoSEQ multiplex PCR; TCRdb keeps only in-frame clonotypes and omits some of them. The V and J calls and the clone size are those of that table, but D and trimming were determined from the DNA. The repertoire includes some 180,000 clones, roughly 80% of them detected once, and roughly 14% sits in the top ten. V lost 6 bases and J lost 2, with 17 bases in between. The germline V gene encodes CDR1 MGHDK and CDR2 SYGVNS. This CDR3 region has 17 residues.

The TCR originated in a man aged 45 to 65 who had recovered from COVID-19. The sample taken for sequencing was peripheral blood. The V gene is TRBV25-1, the J gene TRBJ2-6; D perhaps matches TRBD2 (6 bases). The CDR3 region has the DNA TGTGCCAGCAGCCCGGGGACTGCCGGGACTGGGGCCAACGTCCTGACTTTC. Translation: CASSPGTAGTGANVLTF.